These 10 T cell receptor beta chains were sequenced from one sample in a study of blood T cell repertoires in COVID-19 (dated by TCRdb to 2018 to 2021). Libraries were prepared through the immunoSEQ multiplex PCR assay. TCRdb carries this immuneACCESS record with in-frame sequences only. Its versions omit some clonotypes, under half of them owing to an unresolved V gene in the studies checked, with the rest unexplained. This sample holds around 80,000 clones; around 81% were observed only once. Clones ranked in the top ten supply about 10% of the sample. The sequenced sample was peripheral blood. These receptors originate from a human donor in a cohort sampled during active COVID-19.

This clone was picked up a small number of times. The chain recombines TRBV7-6 with TRBJ2-2; 11 bases align to TRBD1. Per the germline V gene, CDR1 is SGHVS and CDR2 is FNYEAQ. This CDR3 has 15 residues. V lost 3 bases to trimming and J lost 7 bases; unmatched junction nucleotides: 4. The DNA for the CDR3 is TGTGCCAGCAGCTTCCGGACAGGGGGCGGCGGGGAGCTGTTTTTT. Protein product: CASSFRTGGGGELFF.

CDR3 DNA sequence: TGTGCCAGCAGTGTCCGGGGCGAGCAGTACTTC. Protein: CASSVRGEQYF. This rearrangement joins TRBV2 to TRBJ2-7; perhaps TRBD2 as D (5 bases). CDR1 is SNHLY, CDR2 FYNNEI, per germline. CDR3 size: 11 residues. V lost 4 bases and J 6 bases, leaving 7 bases between the germline ends.

V and J are TRBV5-4 and TRBJ2-7; 10 bases fit TRBD2. CDR3 length: 15 amino acids. Germline trimming cut 5 bases from V and 7 bases from J; bases unmatched to any gene: 12. Germline CDR1 and CDR2: SGHNT and YYREEE (reference sequence). The CDR3, as DNA: TGTGCCAGCAGTCCGATAGCGGGGGGACCGGGAGAGCAGTACTTC. This sequence encodes CASSPIAGGPGEQYF.

The genes are TRBV5-1 and TRBJ2-5, with 11 bases aligning to TRBD2. This CDR3 has 16 amino acids. Germline trimming cut 1 base from V and 4 bases from J; bases unmatched to any gene: 6. Germline values: CDR1 SGHRS, CDR2 YFSETQ. CDR3 sequence reads: CASSLRSGGAVETQYF. CDR3 nucleotides: TGCGCCAGCAGCTTGCGTAGCGGGGGGGCGGTAGAGACCCAGTACTTC.

This clone was picked up one time. The V gene is TRBV11-2, the J gene TRBJ2-5; TRBD1 matches 9 bases. Per the germline V gene, CDR1 is SGHAT and CDR2 is FQNNGV. Germline trimming cut 5 bases from V and 5 bases from J; bases unmatched to any gene: 3. The CDR3 length is 13 residues. This CDR3 reads CASSHGQGETQYF. The CDR3 DNA reads TGTGCCAGCAGCCACGGACAGGGGGAGACCCAGTACTTC.

This chain uses TRBV7-8 with TRBJ1-1, with D hard to call. CDR3 size: 15 residues. V dropped 1 base and J dropped 3 bases, with 12 bases sitting between them. The germline V gene has CDR1 SGHVS and CDR2 FQNEAQ. The CDR3 loop reads CASSLVGDWDTEAFF. CDR3 DNA: TGTGCCAGCAGCTTAGTCGGGGATTGGGACACTGAAGCTTTCTTT. Based on the CDR3 plus reference TRBV7-8 and TRBJ1-1, the full variable domain is GAGVSQSPRYKVAKRGQDVALRCDPISGHVSLFWYQQALGQGPEFLTYFQNEAQLDKSGLPSDRFFAERPEGSVSTLKIQRTQQEDSAVYLCASSLVGDWDTEAFFGQGTRLTVV.

V is TRBV10-3 and J is TRBJ2-7; weak D call: TRBD1 (5 bases). Between the trimmed V and J ends, which lost 2 bases and 5 bases, there was a span of 19 bases. CDR1 is ENHRY and CDR2 is SYGVKD in the germline V gene. The CDR3 has 16 amino acids. The CDR3 sequence: CAISEPWTQGAHEQYF. In DNA form, the CDR3 reads TGTGCCATCAGTGAGCCATGGACCCAAGGGGCCCACGAGCAGTACTTC.

The gene calls are TRBV9 and TRBJ2-3, with D perhaps TRBD2 (5 bases). Trimming cost V 0 bases and J 1 base, with 15 bases left between them. There are 17 residues in the CDR3. CDR1 is SGDLS, CDR2 YYNGEE, per germline. The CDR3 reads CASSVAPSGSGTDTQYF. CDR3 sequence (DNA): TGTGCCAGCAGCGTAGCCCCCAGCGGTTCTGGCACAGATACGCAGTATTTT.

V and J are TRBV5-1 and TRBJ2-1; 7 bases align to TRBD1. Per the germline V gene, CDR1 is SGHRS and CDR2 is YFSETQ. The CDR3 consists of 17 residues. The junction had 18 bases not matched to a gene; V was cut back by 4 bases and J by 8 bases. CDR3 region: CASSTEGASRPLDEQFF. In DNA form, the CDR3 reads TGCGCCAGCAGCACCGAGGGGGCTAGCCGTCCATTGGATGAGCAGTTCTTC.

This clone appeared a few times. This sequence joins TRBV9 and TRBJ1-6; TRBD1 might be the D (5 bases). V was trimmed by 0 bases and J by 6 bases, leaving 7 bases between them. Germline V gene lookup returns CDR1 SGDLS and CDR2 YYNGEE. The CDR3 loop spans 14 amino acids. CDR3 sequence: CASSVGGPNSPLHF. In DNA, the CDR3 is TGTGCCAGCAGCGTAGGGGGCCCTAATTCACCCCTCCACTTT. Supplemented by reference TRBV9 and TRBJ1-6, the full variable domain reads DSGVTQTPKHLITATGQRVTLRCSPRSGDLSVYWYQQSLDQGLQFLIQYYNGEERAKGNILERFSAQQFPDLHSELNLSSLELGDSALYFCASSVGGPNSPLHFGNGTRLTVT.